This T cell receptor beta chain comes out of a study of CD8+ T cells in alopecia areata. RNA, once extracted, was reverse transcribed into cDNA for use as the sequencing template. Sequenced by immunoSEQ multiplex PCR; TCRdb stores in-frame clones only, minus some. The sample consists of roughly 150,000 clones, about three fifths of them appearing once. From PBMCs, CD4+ and CD8+ T cells were sorted. This CDR3 comprises 17 residues. From germline, CDR1 is SGHNT and CDR2 YYREEE (reference sequence). Trimming pared 1 base from V and 1 base from J, leaving 17 bases between. The receptor was isolated from a human donor in good health. The chain links TRBV5-4 to TRBJ2-5; D is perhaps TRBD1 (5 bases). Sequenced material: CD4+ T cells sorted from blood. CDR3 coding DNA: TGTGCCAGCAGCTTGATGCAGGGTCTGGCAGCCCAAGAGACCCAGTACTTC. Its protein is CASSLMQGLAAQETQYF.